Presented here are 16 T cell receptor beta chains from one specimen sequenced in a study of T cells in tuberculosis. Assay used: immunoSEQ multiplex PCR; TCRdb lists only in-frame clones, some missing. Among 20,000 to 25,000 clones listed, more than 95% were seen once. The sample was PBMCs. All receptors come from a donor between 10 and 35 years old with latent tuberculosis or without tuberculosis infection.

The chain employs TRBV19 and TRBJ2-3; 7 nucleotides align to TRBD2. The germline V gene has CDR1 LNHDA and CDR2 SQIVND (reference sequence). After removal of 6 bases from V and 0 bases from J, the junction contained 9 bases not matched to a gene. The CDR3 has 16 amino acids. CDR3 loop: CASRPHSAGSTDTQYF. The CDR3 region has the DNA TGTGCCAGTAGGCCCCATTCAGCGGGGAGCACAGATACGCAGTATTTT.

The CDR3 sequence is CASSQVITGQLPQHF. The CDR3 DNA is TGCGCCAGCAGCCAAGTGATTACTGGACAGCTTCCCCAGCATTTT. The rearrangement links TRBV4-1 to TRBJ1-5; tentatively, D is TRBD1 (6 bases). V lost 1 base, J lost 10 bases, and 17 bases lay in between. The length of the CDR3 is 15 residues. The germline gives CDR1 MGHRA, CDR2 YSYEKL.

In nucleotides, the CDR3 is TGTGCCAGCACCAGTACAGGGGCACTATATGGCTACACCTTC. This codes for CASTSTGALYGYTF. This chain uses TRBV11-2 with TRBJ1-2; TRBD1 matches 7 bases. Germline assignment: CDR1 SGHAT and CDR2 FQNNGV. The CDR3 totals 14 residues. V lost 7 bases to trimming and J lost 5 bases; unmatched junction nucleotides: 10. The entire variable domain, with the rest obtained from reference TRBV11-2 and TRBJ1-2, is as follows: EAGVAQSPRYKIIEKRQSVAFWCNPISGHATLYWYQQILGQGPKLLIQFQNNGVVDDSQLPKDRFSAERLKGVDSTLKIQPAKLEDSAVYLCASTSTGALYGYTFGSGTRLTVV.

The rearrangement links TRBV19 to TRBJ2-3, with 8 bases fitting TRBD1. The germline CDR1 and CDR2 sequences are LNHDA and SQIVND (reference sequence). The CDR3 is 14 amino acids. Losses at the gene ends were 3 bases for V and 2 bases for J; bases not matched to a gene: 1. This CDR3 reads CASSIRGPTDTQYF. CDR3 DNA sequence: TGTGCCAGTAGTATCAGGGGGCCCACAGATACGCAGTATTTT.

The chain has TRBV13 and TRBJ2-7; weak D call: TRBD1 (6 bases). V was trimmed by 4 bases and J by 7 bases, leaving 14 bases between them. The germline V gene encodes CDR1 PRHDT and CDR2 FYEKMQ (reference sequence). The CDR3 has 13 amino acids. The CDR3 DNA sequence: TGTGCCAGCAGCTCGACAGGAAATGTAGAGCAGTACTTC. Its translation: CASSSTGNVEQYF.

This chain links TRBV6-1 with TRBJ2-7, with TRBD1 matching 7 bases. The trim removed 2 bases at V and 2 bases at J, leaving 3 bases unmatched. This CDR3 spans 14 amino acids. The germline V gene has CDR1 MNHNS and CDR2 SASEGT. This chain's CDR3 is CASSELGTAYEQYF. The CDR3 bases are TGTGCCAGCAGTGAACTGGGGACAGCCTACGAGCAGTACTTC.

The CDR3 sequence: CASRWGTYKAGEAFF. CDR3 nucleotide sequence: TGCGCCAGCAGATGGGGGACCTATAAAGCGGGTGAAGCTTTCTTT. The rearrangement uses TRBV5-1 and TRBJ1-1, with a possible D match to TRBD1 (5 bases). The germline V gene has CDR1 SGHRS and CDR2 YFSETQ. This CDR3 has 15 residues. The V end lost 5 bases, the J end lost 7 bases, and 21 bases lay between the germline ends.

This clone has just one count. Here the CDR3 reads CASGPSNSYNEQFF. DNA of the CDR3: TGTGCTAGTGGTCCTAGCAACTCCTACAATGAGCAGTTCTTC. The chain recombines TRBV12-5 with TRBJ2-1, with D possibly being TRBD2 (5 bases). Between the trimmed V and J ends, which lost 5 bases and 0 bases, there was a span of 8 bases. CDR3 size: 14 residues. Germline CDR1 is LGHNT and CDR2 is FRNRAP.

The gene calls are TRBV12-5 and TRBJ2-1; D perhaps matches TRBD2 (5 bases). This CDR3 region has 15 residues. CDR1 LGHNT and CDR2 FRNRAP come from the germline V gene. V shed 0 bases and J shed 0 bases, with 6 bases lying between them. CDR3 bases: TGTGCTAGTGGTTTGGTAGGGAGCTCCTACAATGAGCAGTTCTTC. Protein product: CASGLVGSSYNEQFF.

The chain joins TRBV19 to TRBJ2-7; 7 bases line up with TRBD1. Germline lookup yields CDR1 LNHDA and CDR2 SQIVND (reference sequence). The CDR3 consists of 12 residues. V lost 6 bases, J lost 5 bases, and 4 bases stayed unmatched. Written as DNA, the CDR3 is TGTGCCAGTAGCCCCACAGGGGACGAGCAGTACTTC. Translating gives CASSPTGDEQYF. Using reference TRBV19 and TRBJ2-7 for the parts outside the CDR3, the full variable domain is DGGITQSPKYLFRKEGQNVTLSCEQNLNHDAMYWYRQDPGQGLRLIYYSQIVNDFQKGDIAEGYSVSREKKESFPLTVTSAQKNPTAFYLCASSPTGDEQYFGPGTRLTVT.

The chain links TRBV5-1 to TRBJ2-7; 8 bases agree with TRBD1. Germline V gene sequence: CDR1 SGHRS, CDR2 YFSETQ. With 4 bases clipped from V and 5 bases from J, the junction kept 11 bases outside the gene matches. The CDR3 has 15 amino acids. CDR3 in amino acids: CASSLPPTGVNEQYF. For the CDR3, the DNA is TGCGCCAGCAGCCTCCCGCCGACAGGGGTGAACGAGCAGTACTTC.

The chain links TRBV4-1 to TRBJ2-1; TRBD2 matches at 13 bases. The CDR3 is 17 residues long. From germline, CDR1 is MGHRA and CDR2 YSYEKL. The junction had 10 bases not matched to a gene; V was cut back by 3 bases and J by 8 bases. The CDR3 nucleotides are TGCGCCAGCAGCCAGGCGGGACTAGCGGGATCTGGTTATGAGCAGTTCTTC. Translating it yields CASSQAGLAGSGYEQFF.

This rearrangement joins TRBV6-1 to TRBJ1-2; no clear D gene. The CDR3 consists of 13 residues. CDR1 is MNHNS, CDR2 SASEGT, per germline. Trimming took off 1 base at V and 4 bases at J, with 7 bases between the two ends. The CDR3 spells CASSEESVYGYTF. The DNA for the CDR3 is TGTGCCAGCAGTGAAGAGTCAGTCTATGGCTACACCTTC.

The J gene is TRBJ1-2, the V gene TRBV6-5, with no clear D. The CDR3 is made up of 15 amino acids. Deletions cut 6 bases from V and 4 bases from J, with 18 bases between. The germline CDR1 and CDR2 sequences are MNHEY and SVGAGI. The CDR3: CASRRESSSFYGYTF. The CDR3 bases are TGTGCCAGCAGGAGGGAGTCTTCCTCTTTCTATGGCTACACCTTC.

J is TRBJ2-7 and V is TRBV10-3, with 9 bases fitting TRBD2. This CDR3 is 14 amino acids long. V was pared by 8 bases and J by 2 bases, with 7 bases of the junction left unmatched. From germline, CDR1 is ENHRY and CDR2 SYGVKD. For the CDR3, the DNA is TGTGCCATCTCCGCTAGCGGGGCTGCCTACGAGCAGTACTTC. This translates into CAISASGAAYEQYF.

V is TRBV7-2 and J is TRBJ1-2; D is undetermined. The CDR3 loop spans 13 amino acids. From germline, CDR1 is SGHTA and CDR2 FQGNSA. Trimming left V 1 base short and J 4 bases short, with 7 bases between. The CDR3 loop reads CASSLGRLYGYTF. CDR3 DNA sequence: TGTGCCAGCAGCTTAGGGAGGCTCTATGGCTACACCTTC. Drawing the rest from reference TRBV7-2 and TRBJ1-2, the complete variable domain is GAGVSQSPSNKVTEKGKDVELRCDPISGHTALYWYRQSLGQGLEFLIYFQGNSAPDKSGLPSDRFSAERTGGSVSTLTIQRTQQEDSAVYLCASSLGRLYGYTFGSGTRLTVV.